A single sample gave rise to the 25 T cell receptor beta chains below, sequenced in a study of blood T cell repertoires in COVID-19. TCRdb's copy holds only in-frame clones and misses some; the assay was immunoSEQ multiplex PCR. The table lists just under 35,000 clones, around nine tenths of them singletons. Sequencing was carried out using peripheral blood. All receptors come from a man aged 60 to 75 with active or convalescent COVID-19.

V usage is TRBV6-2 or TRBV6-3 and J usage is TRBJ2-7, with TRBD2 identical over 8 bases. The J segment lost 4 bases and the V segment lost 3 bases, leaving 2 bases of the junction unmatched. CDR1 is MNHEY and CDR2 is SVGEGT in the germline V gene. The CDR3 runs 13 residues. CDR3 in amino acids: CASSYKREYEQYF. CDR3 in DNA: TGTGCCAGCAGTTATAAGCGGGAGTACGAGCAGTACTTC.

V usage is TRBV6-2 or TRBV6-3 and J usage is TRBJ2-1; maybe TRBD2 (7 bases). The germline CDR1 and CDR2 sequences are MNHEY and SVGEGT. Trimming took 3 bases from V and 0 from J, leaving 9 bases between them. The CDR3 has 15 amino acids. For the CDR3, the DNA is TGTGCCAGCAGTTATGGGGGGGCCTCCTACAATGAGCAGTTCTTC. It is translated as CASSYGGASYNEQFF.

The V and J genes are TRBV19 and TRBJ1-1; perhaps TRBD1 as D (5 bases). The V gene's germline CDR1 is LNHDA and CDR2 SQIVND (reference sequence). Trimming pared 5 bases from V and 5 bases from J, leaving 15 bases between. This CDR3 region has 14 residues. CDR3 residues: CASSPHRTETEAFF. CDR3 bases: TGTGCCAGTAGTCCTCACAGGACGGAAACTGAAGCTTTCTTT.

V and J are TRBV11-2 and TRBJ1-5, with D unclear. The germline V and J ends were trimmed by 3 bases and 7 bases, with 13 bases remaining between them. The CDR3 is 14 residues long. Germline V gene sequence: CDR1 SGHAT, CDR2 FQNNGV. The CDR3 region is CASSFGVGGQPQHF. Written as DNA, the CDR3 is TGTGCCAGCAGCTTTGGGGTCGGAGGGCAGCCCCAGCATTTT.

The gene calls are TRBV5-1 and TRBJ2-2, with D possibly being TRBD1 (5 bases). The CDR3 length is 15 residues. In germline, CDR1 is SGHRS, CDR2 YFSETQ. Trimming removed 1 base at V and 0 bases at J, with 7 bases between. The CDR3: CASSLPGPNTGELFF. The CDR3 DNA sequence: TGCGCCAGCAGCTTGCCAGGGCCGAACACCGGGGAGCTGTTTTTT.

This chain uses TRBV7-3 with TRBJ1-1; 9 nucleotides line up with TRBD1. The CDR3 consists of 13 residues. Germline V gene lookup returns CDR1 SGHTA and CDR2 FQGTGA. With V trimmed by 5 bases and J by 4 bases, 2 bases remained unmatched. The CDR3 region has the DNA TGTGCCAGCAGCCCGGGACAGGGCACTGAAGCTTTCTTT. This sequence encodes CASSPGQGTEAFF.

The V call is TRBV3-1 (or the pseudogene TRBV3-2), the J call TRBJ1-1; unclear D gene. This CDR3 is 12 amino acids long. CDR1 and CDR2 from the germline V gene are LGHDT and YNNKEL (reference sequence). Trimming left V 6 bases short and J 6 bases short, with 11 bases between. CDR3 coding DNA: TGTGCCAGCAGACTAAGAGGAGCTGAAGCTTTCTTT. This codes for CASRLRGAEAFF.

J is TRBJ2-7 and V is TRBV5-6, with a possible D match to TRBD2 (6 bases). This CDR3 is 16 amino acids long. Germline V lookup: CDR1 SGHDT, CDR2 YYEEEE. Between the trimmed V and J ends, which lost 4 bases and 3 bases, there was a span of 20 bases. CDR3 DNA sequence: TGTGCCAGCAGCCACAACCTTAAGGACTACCTCTACGAGCAGTACTTC. Protein sequence: CASSHNLKDYLYEQYF.

The J gene is TRBJ2-1, the V gene TRBV4-3, with D possibly TRBD2 on 7 matching bases. The CDR3 contains 18 residues. V was trimmed by 3 bases and J by 4 bases, leaving 22 bases between them. The germline CDR1 and CDR2 sequences are LGHNA and YSLEER. The chain's CDR3 is CASSHGGLAENAYNEQFF. The CDR3 region has the DNA TGCGCCAGCAGCCACGGGGGGCTCGCGGAAAACGCATACAATGAGCAGTTCTTC.

The chain joins TRBV2 to TRBJ1-6; 7 bases map to TRBD1. V dropped 7 bases and J dropped 0; count of bases not matched to a gene: 3. Per the germline V gene, CDR1 is SNHLY and CDR2 is FYNNEI. There are 15 residues in the CDR3. CDR3 region: CASKTGSSYNSPLHF. The CDR3 DNA sequence: TGTGCCAGCAAGACAGGGAGCTCCTATAATTCACCCCTCCACTTT. The full variable domain, with the rest looked up from reference TRBV2 and TRBJ1-6, is EPEVTQTPSHQVTQMGQEVILRCVPISNHLYFYWYRQILGQKVEFLVSFYNNEISEKSEIFDDQFSVERPDGSNFTLKIRSTKLEDSAMYFCASKTGSSYNSPLHFGNGTRLTVT.

This clone was seen only once. The chain recombines TRBV5-1 with TRBJ2-1, with 7 bases aligning to TRBD2. J lost 6 bases, V lost 0 bases, and 3 bases had no gene match. Germline assignment: CDR1 SGHRS and CDR2 YFSETQ. This CDR3 contains 14 residues. The DNA of the CDR3 is TGCGCCAGCAGCTTGGTGCTAGCGGCCAATGAGCAGTTCTTC. The encoded protein is CASSLVLAANEQFF.

The chain couples TRBV3-1 (or the pseudogene TRBV3-2) to TRBJ1-1; possible D gene TRBD1, 5 bases. CDR1 is LGHDT and CDR2 is YNNKEL in the germline V gene (reference sequence). Trimming shortened V by 3 bases and J by 0 bases, and 14 bases separated the two germline ends. This CDR3 comprises 16 residues. The CDR3 loop reads CASSHRRAGMNTEAFF. Here the CDR3 DNA reads TGTGCCAGCAGCCACCGGAGGGCAGGGATGAACACTGAAGCTTTCTTT.

This chain links TRBV4-3 with TRBJ1-1, with TRBD1 as a possible D gene (5 bases). Trimming took 6 bases from V and 8 from J, leaving 19 bases between them. Germline assignment: CDR1 LGHNA and CDR2 YSLEER. This CDR3 contains 14 residues. The CDR3 DNA reads TGCGCCAGCAGGGTATTGGGCAGGGCCATGGAAGCTTTCTTT. Its protein is CASRVLGRAMEAFF.

This chain uses TRBV7-2 with TRBJ2-7; D may be TRBD2 (6 bases). Trimming stripped 5 bases from V and 7 bases from J, with 18 bases between. In germline, CDR1 is SGHTA, CDR2 FQGNSA. CDR3 length equals 14 residues. The CDR3 DNA follows: TGTGCCAGCAGCCTAGATAGGGGACTCGGGGAGCAGTACTTC. Translated, it gives CASSLDRGLGEQYF.

The gene calls are TRBV10-2 and TRBJ2-2; weak D call: TRBD1 (5 bases). V lost 8 bases to trimming and J lost 6 bases, with 16 bases between them. Looked up from germline, CDR1 is WSHSY and CDR2 is SAAADI. There are 14 residues in the CDR3. DNA for the CDR3: TGCGCCAGCCAGACCCCAGGGCGACCCGGGGAGCTGTTTTTT. This encodes CASQTPGRPGELFF.

The rearrangement links TRBV6-6 to TRBJ1-1, with TRBD1 identical over 8 bases. The V and J ends lost 5 bases and 3 bases, in that order; junction bases with no gene match: 8. The CDR3 contains 15 residues. The germline V gene has CDR1 MNHNY and CDR2 SVGAGI (reference sequence). CDR3 sequence: CASSTRTGLDTEAFF. The CDR3 nucleotides read TGTGCCAGCAGTACCCGGACAGGGCTGGACACTGAAGCTTTCTTT.

CDR3 DNA sequence: TGTGCCACCAGCATAGACAGGATCGGAACCCGGGGGCAGTACTTC. Residues: CATSIDRIGTRGQYF. J is TRBJ2-7 and V is TRBV15; D is possibly TRBD1 (6 bases). CDR1 is LNHNV, CDR2 YYDKDF, per germline (reference sequence). Trimming pared 4 bases from V and 9 bases from J, leaving 22 bases between. This CDR3 comprises 15 residues.

The V and J genes are TRBV4-3 and TRBJ1-3; D not resolved. V was cut by 1 base and J by 0 bases, with 7 bases left in between. The CDR3 totals 15 residues. CDR1 is LGHNA, CDR2 YSLEER, per germline. The CDR3 region has the DNA TGCGCCAGCAGCCAAGTGGGGAGCTCTGGAAACACCATATATTTT. Translating gives CASSQVGSSGNTIYF.

V usage is TRBV19 and J usage is TRBJ2-3; D gene unclear. The CDR3 is made up of 15 amino acids. V was cut by 1 base and J by 2 bases, with 10 bases left in between. The germline CDR1 and CDR2 sequences are LNHDA and SQIVND (reference sequence). The CDR3: CASSIGQDPTDTQYF. CDR3 DNA sequence: TGTGCCAGTAGTATAGGCCAGGATCCCACAGATACGCAGTATTTT.

V gene TRBV28 combines with J gene TRBJ2-1; TRBD2 agrees at 11 bases. The V gene's germline CDR1 is MDHEN and CDR2 SYDVKM. Trimming took 5 bases from V and 15 from J; bases not matched to a gene: 6. CDR3 length equals 12 residues. The chain's CDR3 is CASSTRLAGLFF. CDR3 DNA: TGTGCCAGCAGTACCCGACTAGCGGGATTGTTCTTC.

The V and J genes are TRBV4-2 and TRBJ1-4, with D tentatively TRBD1 (5 bases). V lost 0 bases, J lost 8 bases, and 16 bases lay in between. Germline-derived CDR1 and CDR2 are LGHNA and YNFKEQ. The CDR3 consists of 16 residues. CDR3 in DNA: TGTGCCAGCAGCCAAGATATGGGCCAGGGAGGGGAAAAACTGTTTTTT. Protein: CASSQDMGQGGEKLFF.

The gene calls are TRBV4-3 and TRBJ1-1; D is unresolved. The CDR3 runs 15 residues. The germline CDR1 and CDR2 sequences are LGHNA and YSLEER. V was shortened by 0 bases and J by 0 bases, with 8 bases between the two germline ends. CDR3 sequence: CASSQEEGLNTEAFF. The CDR3 DNA reads as TGCGCCAGCAGCCAAGAAGAGGGTCTGAACACTGAAGCTTTCTTT.

The chain is built from TRBV5-1 and TRBJ2-3; tentatively, D is TRBD2 (6 bases). CDR3 length: 17 residues. Germline V lookup: CDR1 SGHRS, CDR2 YFSETQ. V lost 2 bases to trimming and J lost 0 bases, with 16 bases between them. The CDR3 nucleotides read TGCGCCAGCAGCTTCGGGGGTAGCGGAGCTAGCACAGATACGCAGTATTTT. It codes for CASSFGGSGASTDTQYF.

For the CDR3, the DNA is TGTGCCAGCAGCCGCGGGACCACCGGGGAGCTGTTTTTT. Translated, it gives CASSRGTTGELFF. The V call is TRBV7-2, the J call TRBJ2-2; tentatively, D is TRBD2 (6 bases). The V end lost 5 bases, the J end lost 4 bases, and 8 bases lay between the germline ends. The CDR3 extends over 13 amino acids. CDR1 SGHTA and CDR2 FQGNSA come from the germline V gene.

V usage is TRBV7-2 and J usage is TRBJ1-4; D is unclear. The CDR3 has 13 residues. The ends were cut back, 0 bases at V and 8 bases at J, with 7 bases in the middle. Germline lookup yields CDR1 SGHTA and CDR2 FQGNSA. The CDR3 bases are TGTGCCAGCAGCTTAGCGCTACGGGAAAAACTGTTTTTT. This encodes CASSLALREKLFF.